What follows describes a single T cell receptor (beta chain). This entry comes from a study of shared clonotypes between healthy human individuals. The data were produced by immunoSEQ multiplex PCR, yet TCRdb's version contains in-frame clones alone and is incomplete. The sample holds some 2 million clones, roughly 95% seen once. CD45RO-negative cells were positively selected for CCR7, leaving out terminally differentiated effector memory CD45RA+ cells. The CDR3 is 11 residues long. Trimming pared 6 bases from V and 6 bases from J, leaving 8 bases between. Germline lookup yields CDR1 MNHEY and CDR2 SVGAGI.

The chain couples TRBV6-5 to TRBJ1-1; D ambiguous. Sequencing input: naive CD8+ T cells sorted from blood. This sequence was found in a man between 18 and 35 years old in good health. The chain's CDR3 is CASSHGSEAFF. In DNA form, the CDR3 reads TGTGCCAGCAGCCACGGGTCTGAAGCTTTCTTT.